This T cell receptor beta chain was retrieved from a study of OX40 agonist ivuxolimab in advanced cancers. Study-level background: Participants could have had prior anti-PD-1, anti-PD-L1 or anti-CTLA-4 therapy, and approximately 40% had some. Findings of the study overall: CD4+ and CD8+ T cells in blood underwent clonal expansion by week 6 at 0.1 to 3.0 mg/kg.

V lost 6 bases and J lost 1, with 11 bases in between. The CDR3 loop spans 14 amino acids. CDR1 and CDR2 from the germline V gene are MNHEY and SVGAGI. Blood samples were obtained at baseline, cycle 4 day 1, and cycle 7 day 1. Here immunoSEQ multiplex PCR was the method, and the copy in TCRdb shows in-frame clones only, minus some. The repertoire holds over 80,000 clones, with about 88% as singletons. The sample holds one count of this clone. Its matching antigen is unknown. The clonotype comes from an adult with an advanced solid tumor such as melanoma, head and neck, liver or kidney cancer. This sample comprised CD4+ or CD8+ T cells sorted from blood, obtained in a trial of the OX40 agonist ivuxolimab. The chain has TRBV6-5 and TRBJ2-3; D is undetermined. CDR3 sequence: CASSLGPGTDTQYF. The CDR3 coding sequence is TGTGCCAGCAGCCTTGGACCAGGCACAGATACGCAGTATTTT.